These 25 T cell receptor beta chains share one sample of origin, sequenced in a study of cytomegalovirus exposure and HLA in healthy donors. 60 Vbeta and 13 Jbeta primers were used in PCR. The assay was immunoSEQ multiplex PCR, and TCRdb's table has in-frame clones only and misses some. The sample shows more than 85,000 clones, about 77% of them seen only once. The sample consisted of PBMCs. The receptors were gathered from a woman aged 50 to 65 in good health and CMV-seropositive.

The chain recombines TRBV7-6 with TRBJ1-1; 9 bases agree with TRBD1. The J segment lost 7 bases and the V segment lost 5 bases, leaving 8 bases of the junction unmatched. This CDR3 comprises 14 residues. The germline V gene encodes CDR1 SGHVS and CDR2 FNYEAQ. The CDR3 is CASSPGTGKDEAFF. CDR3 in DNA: TGTGCCAGCAGCCCCGGGACAGGGAAAGATGAAGCTTTCTTT.

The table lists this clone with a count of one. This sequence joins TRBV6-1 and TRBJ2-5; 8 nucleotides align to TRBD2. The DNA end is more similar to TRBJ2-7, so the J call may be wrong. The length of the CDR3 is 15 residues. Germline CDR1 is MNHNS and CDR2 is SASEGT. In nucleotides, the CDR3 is TGTGCCAGCAGTGAAGTTTCGGGAGGGCCTCGCGAGCAGTACTTC. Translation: CASSEVSGGPREQYF.

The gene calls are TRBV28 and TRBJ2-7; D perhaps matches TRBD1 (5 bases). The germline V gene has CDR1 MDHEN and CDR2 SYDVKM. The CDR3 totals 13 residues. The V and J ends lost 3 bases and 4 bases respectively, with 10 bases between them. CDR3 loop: CASSFSRGYEQYF. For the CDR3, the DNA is TGTGCCAGCAGTTTTTCTAGGGGATACGAGCAGTACTTC.

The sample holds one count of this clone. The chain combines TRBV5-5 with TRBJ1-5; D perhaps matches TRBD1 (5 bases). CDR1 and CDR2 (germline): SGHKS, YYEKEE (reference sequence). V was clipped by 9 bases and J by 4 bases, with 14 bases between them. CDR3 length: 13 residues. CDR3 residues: CATGGDLNQPQHF. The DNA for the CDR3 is TGTGCCACCGGGGGGGATTTGAATCAGCCCCAGCATTTT.

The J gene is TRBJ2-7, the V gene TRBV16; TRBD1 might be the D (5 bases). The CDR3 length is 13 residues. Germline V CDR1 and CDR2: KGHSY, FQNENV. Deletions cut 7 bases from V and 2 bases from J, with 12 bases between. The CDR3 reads CASNKQETYEQYF. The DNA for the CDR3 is TGTGCCAGCAACAAACAGGAGACCTACGAGCAGTACTTC.

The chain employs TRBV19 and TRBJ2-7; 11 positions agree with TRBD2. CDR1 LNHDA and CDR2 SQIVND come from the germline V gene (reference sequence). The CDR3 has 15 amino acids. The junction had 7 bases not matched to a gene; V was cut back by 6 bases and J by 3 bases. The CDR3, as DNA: TGTGCCAGTAGCCCTAGCGGGAGGAAGGGCTACGAGCAGTACTTC. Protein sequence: CASSPSGRKGYEQYF.

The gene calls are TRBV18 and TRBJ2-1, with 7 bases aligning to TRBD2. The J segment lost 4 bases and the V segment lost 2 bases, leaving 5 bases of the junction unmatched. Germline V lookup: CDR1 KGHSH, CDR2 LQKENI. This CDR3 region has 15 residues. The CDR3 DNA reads TGTGCCAGCTCACCAGATGGGAGGGATTACAATGAGCAGTTCTTC. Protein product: CASSPDGRDYNEQFF.

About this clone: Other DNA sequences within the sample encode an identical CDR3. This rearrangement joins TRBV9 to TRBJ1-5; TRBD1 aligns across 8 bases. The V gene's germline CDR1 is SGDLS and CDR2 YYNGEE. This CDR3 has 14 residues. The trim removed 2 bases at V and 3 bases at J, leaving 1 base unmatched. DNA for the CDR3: TGTGCCAGCAGCGTGGGACAGGTCAATCAGCCCCAGCATTTT. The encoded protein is CASSVGQVNQPQHF.

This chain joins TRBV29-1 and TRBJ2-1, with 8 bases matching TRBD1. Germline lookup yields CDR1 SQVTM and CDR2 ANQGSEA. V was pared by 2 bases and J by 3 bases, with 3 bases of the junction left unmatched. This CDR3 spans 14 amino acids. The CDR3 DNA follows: TGCAGCGTTGAACAGGGGGCCATCTACAATGAGCAGTTCTTC. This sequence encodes CSVEQGAIYNEQFF.

The CDR3 DNA sequence: TGTGCCAGCAGCTTGGGCGGGGCTGGAAACACCATATATTTT. This gives the protein CASSLGGAGNTIYF. The gene calls are TRBV5-4 and TRBJ1-3; D is undetermined. Germline-derived CDR1 and CDR2 are SGHNT and YYREEE (reference sequence). The CDR3 has 14 amino acids. Trimming cost V 0 bases and J 2 bases, with 6 bases left between them.

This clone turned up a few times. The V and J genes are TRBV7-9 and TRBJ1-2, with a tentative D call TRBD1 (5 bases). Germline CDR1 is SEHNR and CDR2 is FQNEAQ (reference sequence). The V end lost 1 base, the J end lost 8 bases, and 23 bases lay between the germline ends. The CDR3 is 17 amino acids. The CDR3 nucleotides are TGTGCCAGCAGCTTAGTAGGGACCCTCGGGAACGGAGGGGGCTACACCTTC. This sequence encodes CASSLVGTLGNGGGYTF.

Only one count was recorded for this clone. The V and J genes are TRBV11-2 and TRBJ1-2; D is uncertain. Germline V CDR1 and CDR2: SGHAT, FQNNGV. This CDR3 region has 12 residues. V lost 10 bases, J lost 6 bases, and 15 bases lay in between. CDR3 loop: CAIPRGVDGYTF. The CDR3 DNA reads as TGTGCCATCCCTCGCGGGGTGGATGGCTACACCTTC.

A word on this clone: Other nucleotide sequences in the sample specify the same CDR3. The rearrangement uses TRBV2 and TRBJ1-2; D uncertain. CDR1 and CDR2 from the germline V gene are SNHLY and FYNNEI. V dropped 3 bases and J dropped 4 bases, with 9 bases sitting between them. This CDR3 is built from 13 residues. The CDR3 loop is CASSDTGIYGYTF. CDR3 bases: TGTGCCAGCAGTGACACGGGGATCTATGGCTACACCTTC. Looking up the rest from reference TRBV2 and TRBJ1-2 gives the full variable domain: EPEVTQTPSHQVTQMGQEVILRCVPISNHLYFYWYRQILGQKVEFLVSFYNNEISEKSEIFDDQFSVERPDGSNFTLKIRSTKLEDSAMYFCASSDTGIYGYTFGSGTRLTVV.

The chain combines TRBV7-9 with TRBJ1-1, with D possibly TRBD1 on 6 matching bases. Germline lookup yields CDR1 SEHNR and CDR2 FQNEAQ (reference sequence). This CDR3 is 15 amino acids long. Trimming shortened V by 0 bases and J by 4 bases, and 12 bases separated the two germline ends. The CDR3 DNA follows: TGTGCCAGCAGCTTAGCGGGGGGCGGGAGCACTGAAGCTTTCTTT. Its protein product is CASSLAGGGSTEAFF. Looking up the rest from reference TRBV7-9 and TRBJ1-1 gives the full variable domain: DTGVSQNPRHKITKRGQNVTFRCDPISEHNRLYWYRQTLGQGPEFLTYFQNEAQLEKSRLLSDRFSAERPKGSFSTLEIQRTEQGDSAMYLCASSLAGGGSTEAFFGQGTRLTVV.

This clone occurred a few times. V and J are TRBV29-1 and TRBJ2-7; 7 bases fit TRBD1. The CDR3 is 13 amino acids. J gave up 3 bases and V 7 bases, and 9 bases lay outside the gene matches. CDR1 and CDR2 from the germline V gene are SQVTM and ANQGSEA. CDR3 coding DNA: TGCAGCGGCAGGGGGACACAGAACTACGAGCAGTACTTC. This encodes CSGRGTQNYEQYF.

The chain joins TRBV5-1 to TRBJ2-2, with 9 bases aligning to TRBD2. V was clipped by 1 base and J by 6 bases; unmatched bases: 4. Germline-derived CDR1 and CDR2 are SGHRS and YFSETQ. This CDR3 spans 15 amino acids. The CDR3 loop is CASSLQPSGAGELFF. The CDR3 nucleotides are TGCGCCAGCAGCTTGCAACCTAGCGGGGCCGGGGAGCTGTTTTTT.

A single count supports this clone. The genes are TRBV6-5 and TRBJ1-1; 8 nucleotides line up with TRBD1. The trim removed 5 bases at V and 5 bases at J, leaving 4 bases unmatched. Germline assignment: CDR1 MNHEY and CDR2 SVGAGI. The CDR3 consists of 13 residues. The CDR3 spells CASSPRQGTEAFF. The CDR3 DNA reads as TGTGCCAGCAGTCCGCGACAGGGGACTGAAGCTTTCTTT.

The CDR3 protein is CASSLRIFGQGAYEQYF. Here the CDR3 DNA reads TGTGCCAGCAGTTTACGAATATTCGGACAGGGGGCCTACGAGCAGTACTTC. The chain joins TRBV27 to TRBJ2-7; 10 bases fit TRBD1. Trimming cost V 2 bases and J 2 bases; bases outside gene matches: 9. The length of the CDR3 is 17 residues. Germline assignment: CDR1 MNHEY and CDR2 SMNVEV (reference sequence).

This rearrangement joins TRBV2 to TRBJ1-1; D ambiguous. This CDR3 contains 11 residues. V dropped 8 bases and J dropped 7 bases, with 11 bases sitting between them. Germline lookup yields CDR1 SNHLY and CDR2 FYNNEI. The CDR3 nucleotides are TGTGCCAGCGGGCTACAGCATGAAGCTTTCTTT. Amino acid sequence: CASGLQHEAFF.

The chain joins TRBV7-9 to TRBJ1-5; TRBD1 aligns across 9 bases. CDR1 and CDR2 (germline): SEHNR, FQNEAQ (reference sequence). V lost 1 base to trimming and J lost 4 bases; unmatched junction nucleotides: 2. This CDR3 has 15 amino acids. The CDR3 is CASSLVGQGNQPQHF. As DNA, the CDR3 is TGTGCCAGCAGCTTAGTAGGACAGGGGAATCAGCCCCAGCATTTT.

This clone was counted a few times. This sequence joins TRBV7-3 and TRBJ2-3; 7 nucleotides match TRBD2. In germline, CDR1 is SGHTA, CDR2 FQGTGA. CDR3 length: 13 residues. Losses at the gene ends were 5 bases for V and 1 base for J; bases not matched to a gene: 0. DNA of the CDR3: TGTGCCAGCAGCACTAGCGGCACAGATACGCAGTATTTT. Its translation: CASSTSGTDTQYF. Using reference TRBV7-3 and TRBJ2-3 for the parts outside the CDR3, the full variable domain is GAGVSQTPSNKVTEKGKYVELRCDPISGHTALYWYRQSLGQGPEFLIYFQGTGAADDSGLPNDRFFAVRPEGSVSTLKIQRTERGDSAVYLCASSTSGTDTQYFGPGTRLTVL.

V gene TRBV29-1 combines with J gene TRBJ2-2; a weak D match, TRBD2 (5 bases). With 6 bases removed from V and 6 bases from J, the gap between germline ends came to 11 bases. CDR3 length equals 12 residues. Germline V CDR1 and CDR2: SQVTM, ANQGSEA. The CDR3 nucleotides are TGCAGCGTCACGAGGGCAGCCGGGGAGCTGTTTTTT. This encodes CSVTRAAGELFF.

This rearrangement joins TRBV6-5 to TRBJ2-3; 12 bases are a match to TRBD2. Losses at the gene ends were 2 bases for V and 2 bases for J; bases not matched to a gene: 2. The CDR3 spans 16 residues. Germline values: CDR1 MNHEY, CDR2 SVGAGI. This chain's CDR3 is CASSYRTSGDTDTQYF. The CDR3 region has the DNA TGTGCCAGCAGTTACCGGACTAGCGGGGACACAGATACGCAGTATTTT.

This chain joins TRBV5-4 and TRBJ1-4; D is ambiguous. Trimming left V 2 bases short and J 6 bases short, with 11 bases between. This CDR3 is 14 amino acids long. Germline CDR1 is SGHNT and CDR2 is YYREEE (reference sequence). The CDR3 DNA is TGTGCCAGCAGCTTAGAGGGCGGATATGAAAAACTGTTTTTT. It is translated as CASSLEGGYEKLFF.

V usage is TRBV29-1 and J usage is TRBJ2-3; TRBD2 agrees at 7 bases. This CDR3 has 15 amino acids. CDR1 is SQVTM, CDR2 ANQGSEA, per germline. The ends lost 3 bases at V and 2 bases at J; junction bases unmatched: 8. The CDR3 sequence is CSVEWGGGYTDTQYF. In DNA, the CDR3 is TGCAGCGTTGAGTGGGGCGGGGGTTACACAGATACGCAGTATTTT.